Listed here are 10 T cell receptor beta chains from one sample, sequenced in a study of sequential checkpoint blockade in melanoma. The method was immunoSEQ multiplex PCR; TCRdb's version includes in-frame clones alone and lacks a portion of them. This table has 25,000 to 35,000 clones, roughly nine tenths appearing once. Treatment noted: randomized to nivolumab then ipilimumab (arm A) or the reverse (arm B). The sample consisted of CD8+ T cells sorted from blood (inferred from file names), taken from a patient given nivolumab and ipilimumab in sequence. The receptor source for this set is a human donor with melanoma.

The CDR3 reads CATSRDVRTGQETQYF. CDR3 nucleotides: TGTGCCACCAGCAGAGATGTGCGGACGGGGCAAGAGACCCAGTACTTC. V is TRBV15 and J is TRBJ2-5, with TRBD2 as a possible D gene (5 bases). Trimming left V 0 bases short and J 2 bases short, with 13 bases between. The CDR3 extends over 16 amino acids. CDR1 and CDR2 (germline): LNHNV, YYDKDF (reference sequence).

The chain couples TRBV5-1 to TRBJ2-1; TRBD1 matches 8 bases. V dropped 1 base and J dropped 3; count of bases not matched to a gene: 9. Germline V gene data show CDR1 as SGHRS and CDR2 as YFSETQ. CDR3 length: 17 amino acids. The CDR3 bases are TGCGCCAGCAGCTTGTACCGCGACAGGGGCTACTACAATGAGCAGTTCTTC. Translating gives CASSLYRDRGYYNEQFF.

The CDR3 reads CASSLAGQALNTEAFF. CDR3 in DNA: TGTGCCAGCAGCTTGGCGGGACAGGCCCTGAACACTGAAGCTTTCTTT. The chain is built from TRBV5-5 and TRBJ1-1; 8 bases are shared with TRBD1. Trimming took 0 bases from V and 0 from J; bases not matched to a gene: 4. Germline CDR1 SGHKS, CDR2 YYEKEE (reference sequence). This CDR3 has 16 residues.

V and J are TRBV10-1 and TRBJ2-7; D is perhaps TRBD2 (6 bases). Trimming pared 6 bases from V and 4 bases from J, leaving 19 bases between. The CDR3 totals 15 residues. Germline assignment: CDR1 WNHNN and CDR2 SYGVQD (reference sequence). DNA for the CDR3: TGCGCCAGCAGATACGGGACTGCCGTGGGGTACGAGCAGTACTTC. Protein: CASRYGTAVGYEQYF.

The V gene is TRBV9, the J gene TRBJ2-3; 8 positions agree with TRBD2. With 0 bases clipped from V and 1 base from J, the junction kept 10 bases outside the gene matches. The CDR3 length is 18 residues. CDR1 is SGDLS and CDR2 is YYNGEE in the germline V gene. CDR3 sequence: CASSVETSARGGTDTQYF. In DNA form, the CDR3 reads TGTGCCAGCAGCGTAGAGACCTCGGCGCGGGGGGGCACAGATACGCAGTATTTT. The full variable domain, its missing parts supplied by reference TRBV9 and TRBJ2-3, is DSGVTQTPKHLITATGQRVTLRCSPRSGDLSVYWYQQSLDQGLQFLIQYYNGEERAKGNILERFSAQQFPDLHSELNLSSLELGDSALYFCASSVETSARGGTDTQYFGPGTRLTVL.

This chain uses TRBV7-9 with TRBJ2-2; 10 bases are shared with TRBD2. The CDR3 runs to 18 residues. The germline gives CDR1 SEHNR, CDR2 FQNEAQ (reference sequence). Unmatched junction bases numbered 8, after V lost 4 bases and J lost 0 bases. CDR3 DNA: TGTGCCAGCAGCTATCCCCTAGCGGGGGCCGCGAACACCGGGGAGCTGTTTTTT. Protein sequence: CASSYPLAGAANTGELFF. The whole variable domain, remainder taken from reference TRBV7-9 and TRBJ2-2, is DTGVSQNPRHKITKRGQNVTFRCDPISEHNRLYWYRQTLGQGPEFLTYFQNEAQLEKSRLLSDRFSAERPKGSFSTLEIQRTEQGDSAMYLCASSYPLAGAANTGELFFGEGSRLTVL.

J is TRBJ2-5 and V is TRBV2; TRBD2 is a possible D gene (7 bases). Germline V gene data show CDR1 as SNHLY and CDR2 as FYNNEI. There are 15 residues in the CDR3. V was shortened by 8 bases and J by 0 bases, with 16 bases between the two germline ends. CDR3: CASGGGGSYQETQYF. DNA for the CDR3: TGTGCCAGCGGGGGCGGGGGTTCGTACCAAGAGACCCAGTACTTC.

The chain links TRBV4-3 to TRBJ1-2; D uncertain. The CDR3 spans 12 residues. V lost 9 bases and J 1 base, leaving 9 bases between the germline ends. The V gene's germline CDR1 is LGHNA and CDR2 YSLEER. The DNA for the CDR3 is TGCGCCAGTAGTGTTGGTAACTATGGCTACACCTTC. This gives the protein CASSVGNYGYTF.

The chain recombines TRBV29-1 with TRBJ2-5; weak D call: TRBD1 (6 bases). CDR3 length: 14 amino acids. V was clipped by 1 base and J by 5 bases, with 14 bases between them. In germline, CDR1 is SQVTM, CDR2 ANQGSEA. For the CDR3, the DNA is TGCAGCGTTGAAGTCTCCGGGACAAGGGAGACCCAGTACTTC. Amino acid sequence: CSVEVSGTRETQYF.

This clone was counted once. This sequence joins TRBV13 and TRBJ2-5, with TRBD1 identical over 8 bases. The assigned J gene may be wrong: the sequence end matches TRBJ2-7 better. The CDR3 length is 17 residues. In germline, CDR1 is PRHDT, CDR2 FYEKMQ (reference sequence). In nucleotides, the CDR3 is TGTGCCAGCAGCCTAATAAACGGACAGGGCCCTACCTACGAGCAGTACTTC. The encoded protein is CASSLINGQGPTYEQYF.